This T cell receptor (beta chain) was observed in a study of blood T cell repertoires in COVID-19. Comments on this clone: A junction end diverges from the germline sequence, so it may reflect a read error.

In the original processing: Estimated nucleated cell counts came from reference gene primer amplification. Assay: immunoSEQ multiplex PCR; the TCRdb copy retains only in-frame clones and omits some. The V and J calls and clone size come from that table; D and trimming were worked out from the DNA. Altogether some 160,000 clones are present, around four fifths being singletons, with the ten largest covering roughly 2%. This CDR3 comprises 10 residues. This chain uses TRBV12-3 or TRBV12-4 with TRBJ1-2, with a tentative D call TRBD1 (5 bases). What was sequenced was peripheral blood. The receptor comes from an elderly woman with acute or convalescent COVID-19. CDR3 sequence reads: CASSTAGRLF. The DNA for the CDR3 is TGTGCCAGCAGTACCGCGGGACGTCTCTTC.